Detailed here is one T cell receptor beta chain. Its antigen is unidentified. J was trimmed by 7 bases and V by 6 bases; bases with no gene match: 7. CDR1 ENHRY and CDR2 SYGVKD come from the germline V gene. The CDR3 covers 14 residues. This record comes from a study of shared clonotypes between healthy human individuals. Each PCR replicate from the sorted subsets contained about 200 ng DNA, which is 30,000 or so T cell genomes. Measured with immunoSEQ multiplex PCR; TCRdb has only the in-frame clones, and not every one. In the table there are around 1.4 million clones, about 98.5% of which are singletons. Study-wide points: Rarefaction showed that sequencing of sorted subsets was incomplete (despite large depth). Non-shared clonotypes were found to have lower generation probabilities than the clonotypes that were shared by all four of the sorted-subset donors.

This sequence was found in a man between 25 and 39 years old in good health. The chain combines TRBV10-3 with TRBJ2-1; the match to TRBD1 covers 9 bases. Sequencing was performed on naive CD4+ T cells sorted from blood. Subset meaning: CD45RA+ positively selected. The CDR3 loop is CAISPGQGRNEQFF. CDR3 DNA: TGTGCCATCAGCCCGGGACAGGGTCGGAATGAGCAGTTCTTC.